A single count supports the clone carrying this T cell receptor (beta chain). The data belong to a study of blood T cell repertoires in COVID-19. Trimming removed 3 bases at V and 3 bases at J, with 14 bases between. The CDR3 is made up of 16 amino acids. Germline values: CDR1 LGHNA, CDR2 YSLEER. Assay used: immunoSEQ multiplex PCR; TCRdb lists only in-frame clones, some missing. The table lists 60,000 to 80,000 clones, 86% of them singletons, with about 1.5% in the top ten. The origin of this receptor is a woman at least 80 years old with acute or convalescent COVID-19. Sequencing was carried out using peripheral blood. This chain links TRBV4-3 with TRBJ2-2; a weak D match, TRBD2 (5 bases). CDR3 amino acids: CASSQTIGGYTGELFF. Here the CDR3 DNA reads TGCGCCAGCAGCCAGACGATCGGAGGTTACACCGGGGAGCTGTTTTTT.